This is a list of T cell receptor beta chains from one sample in a study of blood T cell repertoires in COVID-19. Libraries were prepared by immunoSEQ multiplex PCR; TCRdb keeps only in-frame clonotypes and omits some of them. The table lists under 300,000 clones, 70% to 90% of them singletons. What was sequenced was peripheral blood. The receptors come from a man between 60 and 75 years old who had recovered from COVID-19. Each CDR3 is given with its conserved first and last residue. Each record gives: CDR3 DNA, CDR3 protein, clone size, J gene, D gene, V gene. The D gene is left open where the match is weak. Part of the rows lack a size; the others show once, few, many or a class for expanded clones.

TGTGCCAGCAGCTTGGCAGGGTACGGTGGCTACACCTTC	CASSLAGYGGYTF	.	TRBJ1-2	.	TRBV5-6
TGTGCCAGCTCACCAAGGACAAGCGAGCACTATGGCTACACCTTC	CASSPRTSEHYGYTF	.	TRBJ1-2	.	TRBV18
TGTGCCAGCAGCAGACAGGGATTCAATGAGCAGTTCTTC	CASSRQGFNEQFF	.	TRBJ2-1	TRBD1	TRBV7-9
TGTGCCAGCAGTGGACTAGCGGGAGACCTTACGCAGTATTTT	CASSGLAGDLTQYF	.	TRBJ2-3	TRBD2	TRBV27
TGTGCCAGCAGCTTAAGGCTAGCGGGGGGGCTAGGCTACAATGAGCAGTTCTTC	CASSLRLAGGLGYNEQFF	.	TRBJ2-1	TRBD2	TRBV7-3
TGTGCCAGCAGAGGGAGGGTAGGACTAACAAATACGCAGTATTTT	CASRGRVGLTNTQYF	.	TRBJ2-3	TRBD2	TRBV5-6
TGTGCCAGCAACACACCTTCCGCCATCGGGGGCTACACCTTC	CASNTPSAIGGYTF	.	TRBJ1-2	.	TRBV28
TGTGCCAGCAGCTCTAATGGGGCTAGCAATCAGCCCCAGCATTTT	CASSSNGASNQPQHF	few	TRBJ1-5	.	TRBV7-9
TGTGCCAGCAGCCATCTAGCGGGAGTCTTCTACGAGCAGTACTTC	CASSHLAGVFYEQYF	.	TRBJ2-7	TRBD2	TRBV7-9
TGTGCCAGCAGCCAAGATTTTAGGGAGAAGAACTATGGCTACACCTTC	CASSQDFREKNYGYTF	.	TRBJ1-2	.	TRBV14
TGTGCCAGCAGCGTCCTCGACAGCGTCTCTGGAAACACCATATATTTT	CASSVLDSVSGNTIYF	few	TRBJ1-3	.	TRBV9
TGCGCCAGCAGCTTGAGAGGGGGCACCGGGGAGCTGTTTTTT	CASSLRGGTGELFF	once	TRBJ2-2	.	TRBV5-1
TGTGCCAGCAGAATTCCGGGACAGAATTCACCCCTCCACTTT	CASRIPGQNSPLHF	.	TRBJ1-6	TRBD1	TRBV5-4
TGTGCCAGCAGCCTAGGTTCCGGAGATACGCAGTATTTT	CASSLGSGDTQYF	.	TRBJ2-3	.	TRBV12-3/TRBV12-4
TGTGCCACCAGTGACCGGACAGGTATCGTTGCCGGGGAGCTGTTTTTT	CATSDRTGIVAGELFF	.	TRBJ2-2	TRBD1	TRBV24-1
TGTGCCAGCAGGGAAGACCTTCAGGGGGTCAATGAGCAGTTCTTC	CASREDLQGVNEQFF	.	TRBJ2-1	TRBD1	TRBV5-4
TGTGCCAGCAGCGTAGGGGGAGCGAACACCGGGGAGCTGTTTTTT	CASSVGGANTGELFF	.	TRBJ2-2	.	TRBV9
TGTGCCAGCAGCTTAGAAGGGGGCTTGGAGACCCAGTACTTC	CASSLEGGLETQYF	.	TRBJ2-5	TRBD1	TRBV7-6
TGTGCCAGCAGCGCCGGGACAGGGTCATCGAACTATGGCTACACCTTC	CASSAGTGSSNYGYTF	.	TRBJ1-2	TRBD1	TRBV7-9
TGCGCCAGCAGCTTGGGGGACAGGGAGGCCGGGGAGCTGTTTTTT	CASSLGDREAGELFF	.	TRBJ2-2	TRBD1	TRBV5-1
TGTGCCAGCGTCAGGGACAGGGCGGGGGAGACCCAGTACTTC	CASVRDRAGETQYF	.	TRBJ2-5	TRBD1	TRBV6-6
TGCGCCAGCAGTCGTGGACTAGCGGGAGATGAGACCCAGTACTTC	CASSRGLAGDETQYF	.	TRBJ2-5	TRBD2	TRBV5-1
TGTGCCAGCTCAGACAGGGTCACCGGGGAGCTGTTTTTT	CASSDRVTGELFF	few	TRBJ2-2	TRBD1	TRBV7-2
TGTGCCAGCAGTTACTCCCAGGGCGCGGATGGCTACACCTTC	CASSYSQGADGYTF	.	TRBJ1-2	.	TRBV6-6
TGTGCCACCATCAGGAGTAAGGGGGGCAATCAGCCCCAGCATTTT	CATIRSKGGNQPQHF	.	TRBJ1-5	.	TRBV6-5
TGTGCCATCGGAACGGGACAGTATAATGAGCAGTTCTTC	CAIGTGQYNEQFF	.	TRBJ2-1	TRBD1	TRBV10-3